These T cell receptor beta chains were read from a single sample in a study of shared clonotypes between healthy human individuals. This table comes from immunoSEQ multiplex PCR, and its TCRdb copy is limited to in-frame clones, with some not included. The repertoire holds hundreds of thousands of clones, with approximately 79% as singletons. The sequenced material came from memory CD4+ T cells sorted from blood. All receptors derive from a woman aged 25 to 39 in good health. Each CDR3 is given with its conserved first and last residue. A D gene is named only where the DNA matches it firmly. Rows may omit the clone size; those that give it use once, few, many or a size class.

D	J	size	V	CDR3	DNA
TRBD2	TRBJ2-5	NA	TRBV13	CASSLAASGFQETQYF	TGTGCCAGCAGCTTAGCGGCTAGCGGATTTCAAGAGACCCAGTACTTC
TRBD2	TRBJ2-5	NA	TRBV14	CASSQEPSGIETQYF	TGTGCCAGCAGCCAAGAACCTAGCGGGATAGAGACCCAGTACTTC
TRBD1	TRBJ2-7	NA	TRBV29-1	CSVQYRDSLYEQYF	TGCAGCGTCCAGTACCGGGACAGCCTCTACGAGCAGTACTTC
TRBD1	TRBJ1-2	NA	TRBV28	CASEGGGQGYTF	TGTGCCAGCGAAGGAGGGGGCCAAGGCTACACCTTC
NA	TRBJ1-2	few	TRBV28	CASSSNRVSTF	TGTGCCAGCAGTTCAAACAGGGTTTCTACCTTC
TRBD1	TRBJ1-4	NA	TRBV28	CASSRPGQGHEKLFF	TGTGCCAGCAGTAGACCGGGACAGGGGCATGAAAAACTGTTTTTT
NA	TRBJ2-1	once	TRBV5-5	CASSIQGSYNEQFF	TGTGCCAGCAGCATTCAGGGCTCCTACAATGAGCAGTTCTTC
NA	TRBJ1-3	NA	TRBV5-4	CASSTDSERNTIYF	TGTGCCAGCAGCACGGACAGTGAGAGAAACACCATATATTTT
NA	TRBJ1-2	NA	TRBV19	CASSIQDSNYGYTF	TGTGCCAGTAGTATACAGGACAGCAACTATGGCTACACCTTC
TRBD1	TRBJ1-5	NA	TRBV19	CASKSGGSQPQHF	TGTGCCAGTAAATCAGGGGGCAGTCAGCCCCAGCATTTT
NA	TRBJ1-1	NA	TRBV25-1	CASSEYGGHTEAFF	TGTGCCAGCAGTGAATACGGGGGACACACTGAAGCTTTCTTT
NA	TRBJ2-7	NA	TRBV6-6	CASRNGASAVYEQYF	TGTGCCAGCAGGAATGGGGCGTCGGCGGTCTACGAGCAGTACTTC
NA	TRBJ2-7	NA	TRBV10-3	CAISDLDSEQYF	TGTGCCATCAGTGACCTGGACAGCGAGCAGTACTTC
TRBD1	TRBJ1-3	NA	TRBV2	CASSLDRTSGNTIYF	TGTGCCAGCAGTCTGGACAGGACCTCTGGAAACACCATATATTTT
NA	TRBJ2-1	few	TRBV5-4	CASSAAGTPRNEQFF	TGTGCCAGCAGCGCCGCAGGGACCCCTAGGAATGAGCAGTTCTTC
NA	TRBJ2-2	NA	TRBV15	CATSSGTINTGELFF	TGTGCCACCAGCAGCGGGACCATCAACACCGGGGAGCTGTTTTTT
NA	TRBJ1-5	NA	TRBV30	CAWSAGGGNQPQHF	TGTGCCTGGAGTGCCGGGGGGGGCAATCAGCCCCAGCATTTT
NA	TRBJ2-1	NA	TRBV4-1	CASSQVGEEQFF	TGCGCCAGCAGCCAAGTTGGAGAAGAGCAGTTCTTC
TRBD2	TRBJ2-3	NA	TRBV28	CASTDSGRPDTQYF	TGTGCCAGCACGGATAGCGGGAGGCCAGATACGCAGTATTTT
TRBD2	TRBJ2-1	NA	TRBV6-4	CASSVAGESNEQFF	TGTGCCAGCAGTGTAGCGGGAGAATCTAATGAGCAGTTCTTC
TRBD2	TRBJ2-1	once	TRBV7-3	CASSLRASRETSGHNEQFF	TGTGCCAGCAGCTTAAGGGCATCTAGGGAAACTAGCGGTCACAATGAGCAGTTCTTC
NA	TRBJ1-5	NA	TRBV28	CASSGPPSNQPQHF	TGTGCCAGCAGTGGTCCGCCCAGCAATCAGCCCCAGCATTTT
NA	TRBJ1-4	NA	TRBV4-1	CASSRGGTNEKLFF	TGCGCCAGCAGCCGTGGGGGAACTAATGAAAAACTGTTTTTT
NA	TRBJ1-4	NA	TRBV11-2	CASSSLPRGSNEKLFF	TGTGCCAGCAGCTCGCTACCCAGAGGCAGTAATGAAAAACTGTTTTTT
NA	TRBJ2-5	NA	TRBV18	CASSPVNAETQYF	TGTGCCAGCTCACCCGTAAACGCAGAGACCCAGTACTTC
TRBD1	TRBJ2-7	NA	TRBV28	CATAHRQGSYEQYF	TGTGCCACCGCCCACCGACAGGGTTCCTACGAGCAGTACTTC
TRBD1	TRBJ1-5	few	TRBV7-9	CASSGPGQGGRSNQPQHF	TGTGCCAGCAGCGGCCCCGGACAGGGAGGGAGAAGCAATCAGCCCCAGCATTTT
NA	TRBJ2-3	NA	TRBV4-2	CASSLEAVDTQYF	TGTGCCAGCAGCCTCGAGGCTGTGGATACGCAGTATTTT
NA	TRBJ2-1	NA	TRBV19	CASSLEGGTSYNEQFF	TGTGCCAGTAGTCTGGAGGGGGGGACCTCCTACAATGAGCAGTTCTTC
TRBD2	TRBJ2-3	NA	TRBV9	CASSVGASGGTDTQYF	TGTGCCAGCAGCGTAGGTGCTAGCGGGGGCACAGATACGCAGTATTTT
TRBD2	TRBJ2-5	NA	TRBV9	CASTTGTTAETQYF	TGTGCCAGCACAACCGGGACTACAGCGGAGACCCAGTACTTC
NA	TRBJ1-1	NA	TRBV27	CASSFVPGEAFF	TGTGCCAGCAGTTTTGTTCCGGGTGAAGCTTTCTTT
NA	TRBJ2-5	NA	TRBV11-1	CASSSQGRETQYF	TGTGCCAGCAGCTCACAGGGAAGGGAGACCCAGTACTTC
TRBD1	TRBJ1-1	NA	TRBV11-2	CASSLASGGTEAFF	TGTGCCAGCAGCTTAGCGTCAGGGGGGACTGAAGCTTTCTTT
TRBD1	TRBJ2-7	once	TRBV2	CARQGTGGREQYF	TGTGCCAGACAAGGGACAGGGGGCCGCGAGCAGTACTTC
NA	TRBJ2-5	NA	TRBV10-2	CASSVLRSETQYF	TGCGCCAGCAGTGTTCTGCGGTCGGAGACCCAGTACTTC
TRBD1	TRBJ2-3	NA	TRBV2	CASRTKRDRVVWITDTQYF	TGTGCCAGCAGGACGAAAAGGGACAGGGTCGTATGGATCACAGATACGCAGTATTTT